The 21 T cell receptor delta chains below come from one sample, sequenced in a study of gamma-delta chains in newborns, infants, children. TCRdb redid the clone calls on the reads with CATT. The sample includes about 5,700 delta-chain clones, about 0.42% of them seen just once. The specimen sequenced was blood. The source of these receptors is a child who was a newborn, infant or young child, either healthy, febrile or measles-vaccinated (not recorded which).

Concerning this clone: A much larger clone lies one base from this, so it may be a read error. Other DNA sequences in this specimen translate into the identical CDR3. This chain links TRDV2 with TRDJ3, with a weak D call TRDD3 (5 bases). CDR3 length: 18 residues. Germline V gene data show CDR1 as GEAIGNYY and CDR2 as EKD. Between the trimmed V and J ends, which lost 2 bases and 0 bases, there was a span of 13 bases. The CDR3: CACDSTGAPSWDTRQMFF. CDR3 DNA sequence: TGTGCCTGTGACAGTACGGGGGCCCCCTCCTGGGACACCCGACAGATGTTTTTC.

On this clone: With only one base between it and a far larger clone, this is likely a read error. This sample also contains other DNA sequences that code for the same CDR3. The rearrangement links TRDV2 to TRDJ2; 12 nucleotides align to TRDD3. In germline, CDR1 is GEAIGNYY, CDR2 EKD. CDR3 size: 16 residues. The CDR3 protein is CACDSLLGDTTAQLFF. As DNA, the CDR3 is TGCGCCTGTGACTCATTACTGGGGGATACGACAGCACAACTCTTCTTT.

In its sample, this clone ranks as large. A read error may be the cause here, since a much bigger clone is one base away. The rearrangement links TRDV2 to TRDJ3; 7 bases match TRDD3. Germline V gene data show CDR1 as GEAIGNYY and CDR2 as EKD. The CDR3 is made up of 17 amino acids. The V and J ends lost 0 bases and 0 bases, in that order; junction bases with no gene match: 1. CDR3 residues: CACDTWGNSWDTRQMFF. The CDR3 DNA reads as TGTGCCTGTGACACCTGGGGGAACTCCTGGGACACCCGACAGATGTTTTTC.

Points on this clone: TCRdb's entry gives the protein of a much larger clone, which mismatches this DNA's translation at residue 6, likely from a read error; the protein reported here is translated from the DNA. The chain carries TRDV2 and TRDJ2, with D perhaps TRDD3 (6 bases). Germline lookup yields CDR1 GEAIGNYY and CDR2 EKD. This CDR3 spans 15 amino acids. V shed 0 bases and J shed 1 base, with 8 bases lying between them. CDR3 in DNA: TGTGCCTGTGACACCGCGGGGGATTTGACAGCACAACTCTTCTTT. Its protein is CACDTAGDLTAQLFF.

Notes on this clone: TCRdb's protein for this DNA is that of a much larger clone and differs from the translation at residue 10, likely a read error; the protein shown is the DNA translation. CDR3 loop: CACDTWGINRDTRQMFF. CDR3 DNA: TGTGCCTGTGACACCTGGGGGATAAACCGGGACACCCGACAGATGTTTTTC. The rearrangement joins TRDV2 to TRDJ3, with TRDD3 matching 9 bases. Germline V gene data show CDR1 as GEAIGNYY and CDR2 as EKD. The CDR3 length is 17 residues. J gave up 5 bases and V 0 bases, and 4 bases lay outside the gene matches.

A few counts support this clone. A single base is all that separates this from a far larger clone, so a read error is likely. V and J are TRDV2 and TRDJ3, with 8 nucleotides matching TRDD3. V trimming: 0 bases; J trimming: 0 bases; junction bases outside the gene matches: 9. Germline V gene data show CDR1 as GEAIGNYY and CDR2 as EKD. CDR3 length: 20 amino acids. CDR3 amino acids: CACDTVLGGNSSWDTRQMFF. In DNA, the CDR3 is TGTGCCTGTGACACCGTACTGGGGGGTAATAGCTCCTGGGACACCCGACAGATGTTTTTC.

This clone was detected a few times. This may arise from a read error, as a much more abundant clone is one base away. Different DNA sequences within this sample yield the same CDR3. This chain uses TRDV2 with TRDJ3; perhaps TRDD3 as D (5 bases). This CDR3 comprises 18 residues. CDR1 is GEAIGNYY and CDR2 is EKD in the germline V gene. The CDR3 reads CACDTVGASSWDTRQMFF. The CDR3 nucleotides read TGTGCCTGTGACACGGTGGGTGCTAGCTCCTGGGACACTCGACAGATGTTTTTC.

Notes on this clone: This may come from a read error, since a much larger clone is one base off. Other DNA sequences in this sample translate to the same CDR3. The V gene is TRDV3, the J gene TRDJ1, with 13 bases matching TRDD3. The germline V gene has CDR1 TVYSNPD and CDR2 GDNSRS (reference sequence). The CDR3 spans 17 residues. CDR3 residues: CAFKLLGDTAYTDKLIF. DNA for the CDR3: TGTGCCTTTAAGTTACTGGGGGATACGGCGTACACCGATAAACTCATCTTC.

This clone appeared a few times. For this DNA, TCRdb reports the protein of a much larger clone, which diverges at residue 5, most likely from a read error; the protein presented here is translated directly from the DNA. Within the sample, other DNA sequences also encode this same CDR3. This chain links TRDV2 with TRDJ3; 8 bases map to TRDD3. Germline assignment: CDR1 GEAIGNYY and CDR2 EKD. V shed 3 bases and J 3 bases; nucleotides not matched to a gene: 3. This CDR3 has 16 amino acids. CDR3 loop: CACDAGGYWDTRQMFF. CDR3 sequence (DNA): TGTGCCTGTGACGCCGGGGGATACTGGGACACCCGACAGATGTTTTTC.

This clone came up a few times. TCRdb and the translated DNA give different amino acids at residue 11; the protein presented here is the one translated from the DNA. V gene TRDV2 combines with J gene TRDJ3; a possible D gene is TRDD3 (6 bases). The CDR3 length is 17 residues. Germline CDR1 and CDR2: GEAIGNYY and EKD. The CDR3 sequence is CACDTAGPPWGTRQMFF. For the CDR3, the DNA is TGTGCCTGTGACACCGCGGGGCCTCCCTGGGGCACCCGACAGATGTTTTTC.

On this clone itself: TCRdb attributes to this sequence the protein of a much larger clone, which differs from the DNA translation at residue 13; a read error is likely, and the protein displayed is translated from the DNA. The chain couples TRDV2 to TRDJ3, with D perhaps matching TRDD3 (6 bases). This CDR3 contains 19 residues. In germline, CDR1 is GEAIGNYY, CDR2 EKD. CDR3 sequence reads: CACDTAGSISSWGTRQMFF. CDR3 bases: TGTGCCTGTGACACCGCGGGATCCATCAGCTCCTGGGGCACCCGACAGATGTTTTTC.

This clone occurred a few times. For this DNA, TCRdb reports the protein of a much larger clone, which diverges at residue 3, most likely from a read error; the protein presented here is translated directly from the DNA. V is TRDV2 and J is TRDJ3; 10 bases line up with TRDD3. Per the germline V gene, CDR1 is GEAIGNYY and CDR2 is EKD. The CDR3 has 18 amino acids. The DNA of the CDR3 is TGTGCCCGTGATACTGGGGGATCCCTAACCTGGGACACCCGACAGATGTTTTTC. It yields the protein CARDTGGSLTWDTRQMFF.

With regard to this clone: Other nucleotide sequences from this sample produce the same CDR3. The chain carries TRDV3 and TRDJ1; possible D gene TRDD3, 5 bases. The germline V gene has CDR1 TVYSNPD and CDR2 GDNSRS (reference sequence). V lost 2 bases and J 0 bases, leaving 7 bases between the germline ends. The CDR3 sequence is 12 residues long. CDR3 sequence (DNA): TGTGCCTTTGGGGGGTACACCGATAAACTCATCTTT. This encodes CAFGGYTDKLIF.

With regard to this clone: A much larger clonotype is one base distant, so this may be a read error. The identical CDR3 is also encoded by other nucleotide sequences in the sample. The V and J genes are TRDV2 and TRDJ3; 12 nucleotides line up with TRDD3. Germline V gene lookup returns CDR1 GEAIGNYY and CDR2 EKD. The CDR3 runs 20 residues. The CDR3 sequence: CACDTVGTGGYSWDARQMFF. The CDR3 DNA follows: TGTGCCTGTGACACCGTCGGTACTGGGGGATACTCCTGGGACGCCCGACAGATGTTTTTC.

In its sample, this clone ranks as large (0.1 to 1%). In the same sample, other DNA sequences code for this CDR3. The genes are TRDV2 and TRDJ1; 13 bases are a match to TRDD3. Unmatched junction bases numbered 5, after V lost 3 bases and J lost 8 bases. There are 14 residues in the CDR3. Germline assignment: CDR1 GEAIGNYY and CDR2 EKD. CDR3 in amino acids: CACDRLLGDTKLIF. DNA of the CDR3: TGTGCCTGTGACCGACTACTGGGGGATACGAAACTCATCTTT.

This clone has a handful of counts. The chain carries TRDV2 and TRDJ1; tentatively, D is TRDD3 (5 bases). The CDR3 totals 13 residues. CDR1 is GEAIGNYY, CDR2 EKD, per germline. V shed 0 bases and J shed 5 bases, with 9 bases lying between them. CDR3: CACDTWRIDKLIF. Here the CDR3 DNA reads TGTGCCTGTGACACCTGGAGGATAGATAAACTCATCTTT.

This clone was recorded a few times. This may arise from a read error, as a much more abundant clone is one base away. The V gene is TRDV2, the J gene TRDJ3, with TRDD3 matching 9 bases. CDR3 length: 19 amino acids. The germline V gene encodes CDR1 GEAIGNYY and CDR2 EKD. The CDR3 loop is CACDTAGGFGSWDARQMFF. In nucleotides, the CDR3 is TGTGCCTGTGACACCGCTGGGGGATTTGGCTCCTGGGACGCCCGACAGATGTTTTTC.

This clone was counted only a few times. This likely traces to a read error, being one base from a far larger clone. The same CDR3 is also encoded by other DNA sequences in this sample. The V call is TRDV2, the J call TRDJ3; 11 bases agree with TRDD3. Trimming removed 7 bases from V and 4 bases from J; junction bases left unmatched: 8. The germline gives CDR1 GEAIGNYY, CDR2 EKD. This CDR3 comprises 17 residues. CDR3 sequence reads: CACDVLGDIWDTRQMFF. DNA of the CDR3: TGTGCCTGCGACGTACTGGGGGATATTTGGGACACCCGACAGATGTTTTTC.

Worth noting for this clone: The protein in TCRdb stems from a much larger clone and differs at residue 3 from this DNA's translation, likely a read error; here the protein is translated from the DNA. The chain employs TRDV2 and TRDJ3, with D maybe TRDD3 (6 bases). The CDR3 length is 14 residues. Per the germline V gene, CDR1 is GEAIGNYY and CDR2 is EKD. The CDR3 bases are TGTGCCTATGACACCCGCTGGGGCACCCGACAGATGTTTTTC. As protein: CAYDTRWGTRQMFF.

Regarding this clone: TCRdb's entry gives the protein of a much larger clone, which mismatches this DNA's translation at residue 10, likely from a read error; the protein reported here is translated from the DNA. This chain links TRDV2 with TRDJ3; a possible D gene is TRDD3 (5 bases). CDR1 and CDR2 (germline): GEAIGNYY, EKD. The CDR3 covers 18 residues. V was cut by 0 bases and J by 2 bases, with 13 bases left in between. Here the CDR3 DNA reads TGTGCCTGTGACACCGTGGGGACCAGCCCCTGGGACACCCGACAGATGTTTTTC. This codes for CACDTVGTSPWDTRQMFF.

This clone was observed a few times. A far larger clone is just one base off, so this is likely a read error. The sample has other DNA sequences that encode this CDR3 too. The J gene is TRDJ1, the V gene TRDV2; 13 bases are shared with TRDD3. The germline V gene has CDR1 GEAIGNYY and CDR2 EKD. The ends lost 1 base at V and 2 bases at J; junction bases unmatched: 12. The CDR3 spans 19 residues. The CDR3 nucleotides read TGTGCCTGTGACACATTAGAACTGGGGGATACGGAGGGGACCGATAAACTCATCTTT. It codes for CACDTLELGDTEGTDKLIF.